This T cell receptor (beta chain) was sequenced in a study of CD8+ T cells in alopecia areata (dated by TCRdb to the late 2010s). Notes on the research overall: Treated patients were enrolled in an open-label pilot trial of oral tofacitinib at 5 to 10 mg twice daily for moderate-to-severe alopecia areata. immunoSEQ multiplex PCR using 35 Vbeta forward primers and 13 Jbeta reverse primers was used to amplify TCRbeta CDR3 regions. Disease severity in treated patients was measured with the SALT score, which quantifies the percentage of affected scalp surface area. Human TCRbeta sequencing covered scalp tissue and sorted CD4+ and CD8+ peripheral blood T cells from patchy and totalis/universalis alopecia areata patients and healthy controls. Patients received tofacitinib for 6 to 18 months and were then followed off drug for 6 months to check for delayed response and recurrence. In both human patients and the C3H/HeJ mouse model, the study applied high-throughput TCRbeta sequencing to look at T cell clonal expansion in alopecia areata. RNA was obtained with the PAXgene miRNA kit for fixed scalp, the miRNeasy kit for PBMCs, and the RNeasy kit for mouse skin. Clonality in the scalp was compared among normal scalp (n=4), patchy alopecia areata scalp (n=8), and alopecia totalis/universalis scalp (n=8). Biopsies were taken from tofacitinib-treated patients at baseline and at 4 and 24 weeks of treatment, and a later scalp biopsy was taken in several of the tofacitinib-treated patients. The investigation overall reported the following: Scalp TCR repertoire analysis is complicated because resident alphabeta T cells in normal human skin are also sequenced, whereas mouse skin is dominated by gammadelta T cells. Compared with normal scalp, lesional scalp had higher clonality and more expanded CD8+ clones, particularly in alopecia totalis/universalis, a pattern that suggests antigenic drive. Shared TCR sequences between patients were less evident than in mice, which may be partly attributable to HLA diversity in the patient population. Because the treated cohort was small and included a single nonresponder, larger studies are needed to assess links between baseline CD8+ expansion and response. Tofacitinib significantly lowered scalp clonality and the number of expanded CD8+ clones among the top 100 scalp clones. During tofacitinib treatment, many expanded lesional clones stuck around in both scalp and blood, and this persistence may partly explain why relapse happens after treatment is stopped.

The protocol used for the library was the immunoSEQ multiplex PCR assay. RNA was extracted from all samples and reverse transcribed into cDNA as template for TCR sequencing. SuperScript III was used for first-strand cDNA synthesis, primed with a 2:1 mix of oligo-dT and random hexamers. A synthetic immune receptor repertoire was used to gauge amplification bias, and whatever bias remained was removed computationally. The paper's processing steps were these. Raw reads were preprocessed for error removal, and CDR3 was defined according to IMGT conventions as running from the conserved cysteine to phenylalanine. Clonality was calculated as 1 minus Shannon entropy normalized by log2 of the number of productive unique TCRs. Whether each scalp clone was CD4 or CD8 was inferred by checking scalp TCRbeta sequences against the CD4 and CD8 repertoires from sorted blood. Imported from immuneACCESS, the table was reduced by TCRdb to in-frame sequences with V and J called. These copies leave out some clones; in studies compared against another copy, an unresolved V gene accounts for under half, and the cause of the remainder is not known. The D gene and trimming were derived from the DNA, and the V and J assignments and clone size from that table. A total of about 120,000 clones appear in this sample, about 50% of them only once. 0.45% to 0.5% of the sample goes to the ten largest clones.

In the case of this clone: This clone's antigen is unknown. Per-base quality was not reported, and no clone a single base away is much larger than it.

Reading the label with the study, this specimen's time point is: approximately 4 weeks on oral tofacitinib. Explained via the paper, the treatment or condition label denotes: oral pan-JAK inhibitor, 5-10 mg twice daily. Lesional scalp punch biopsies and peripheral blood were obtained from alopecia areata patients. PBMCs were isolated by density centrifugation and stained for CD3, CD4 and CD8, and CD4+ and CD8+ T cells were sorted on a FACSAria. V loses 4 bases, J loses 4 bases, and the germline ends lie 9 bases apart. The CDR3 spans 13 residues, from the cysteine through the phenylalanine. CDR3 DNA only is kept here, 39 bases in frame from base 1. Looking up the germline V gene (reference sequence) yields CDR1 MNHEY and CDR2 SMNVEV.

The TCR originated in a human donor with alopecia areata. The rearranged segments are TRBV27 and TRBJ2-3, with no confidently assigned D gene. Here the sequenced sample was CD4+ T cells sorted from blood, taken at week 4, from a patient treated with tofacitinib. The bases read TGTGCCAGCAGTTACGAGACGGCAGATACGCAGTATTTT. This codes for CASSYETADTQYF.